This T cell receptor (beta chain) was found in a study of cytomegalovirus exposure and HLA in healthy donors. Study outcomes and limitations: In a later analysis, the majority of CMV-associated beta chains seemingly showed HLA restriction.

The PCR used 60 Vbeta and 13 Jbeta primers. Profiled with immunoSEQ multiplex PCR; TCRdb holds only in-frame clones, not every one. This sample has about 90,000 clones; around 70% occur once, and the top ten carry about a fifth. In germline, CDR1 is SEHNR, CDR2 FQNEAQ (reference sequence). J lost 11 bases, V lost 1 base, and 10 bases had no gene match. The CDR3 extends over 14 amino acids. The donors comprised healthy bone marrow donors. This clone was picked up one time. Its antigen remains unknown. Specimen: PBMCs. This chain joins TRBV7-9 and TRBJ1-1, with 7 bases lining up with TRBD1. The receptor was isolated from a man aged 30-40 years in good health and CMV-seropositive. CDR3 region: CASSLVGQGDWAFF. In nucleotides, the CDR3 is TGTGCCAGCAGCTTAGTAGGGCAGGGGGATTGGGCTTTCTTT.